Many counts were recorded for the clone carrying this T cell receptor beta chain. Antigen specificity is unknown. Compared with germline, one end of the junction differs, possibly owing to a read error. Individual cDNA molecules were tagged with unique molecular identifiers. TCRdb used MiXCR to reprocess the 5' RACE reads, holding one entry per CDR3 protein. Counted here are some 80,000 distinct CDR3 sequences, about 13% occurring once; the ten biggest clones make up around 1.5%. This sample is part of a study of early T cells in non-severe SARS-CoV-2 infection. Study context: Unsorted whole blood bulk RNA was sequenced, with unpaired chains. The study's findings and limits: CD4 and private specificities were missed by VDJdb matching, which favored anti-spike CD8 responses.

Germline V gene lookup returns CDR1 SSHAT and CDR2 FNYEAQ (reference sequence). CDR3 size: 15 residues. Sequencing was carried out using whole blood. The source is an adult who was a healthcare worker with PCR-confirmed SARS-CoV-2 infection or an uninfected control (not recorded which). This sequence joins TRBV7-7 and TRBJ2-3; 8 bases are a match to TRBD1. The CDR3 bases are TGTGCTAGCAGCCGAGGACAGGGTGGGACAGATACGCAGTATTTT. Translated, it gives CASSRGQGGTDTQYF.